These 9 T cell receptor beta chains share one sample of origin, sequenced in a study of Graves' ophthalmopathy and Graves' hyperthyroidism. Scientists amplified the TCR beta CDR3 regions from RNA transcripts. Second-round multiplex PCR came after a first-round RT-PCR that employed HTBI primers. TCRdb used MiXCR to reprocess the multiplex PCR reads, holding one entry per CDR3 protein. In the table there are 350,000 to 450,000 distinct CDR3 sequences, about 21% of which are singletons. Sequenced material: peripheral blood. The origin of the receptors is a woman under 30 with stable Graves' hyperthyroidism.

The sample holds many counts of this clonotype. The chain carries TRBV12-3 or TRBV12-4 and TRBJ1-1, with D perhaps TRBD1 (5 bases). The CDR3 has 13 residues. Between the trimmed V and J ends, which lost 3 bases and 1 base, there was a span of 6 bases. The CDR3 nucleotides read TGTGCCAGCAGTTTGACAGAGAACACTGAAGCTTTCTTT. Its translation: CASSLTENTEAFF.

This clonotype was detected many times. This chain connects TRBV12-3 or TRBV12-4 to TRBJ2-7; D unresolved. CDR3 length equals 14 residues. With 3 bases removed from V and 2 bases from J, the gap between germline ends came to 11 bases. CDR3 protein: CASSFSDLPYEQYF. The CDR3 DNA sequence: TGTGCCAGCAGTTTTTCCGATCTACCCTACGAGCAGTACTTC.

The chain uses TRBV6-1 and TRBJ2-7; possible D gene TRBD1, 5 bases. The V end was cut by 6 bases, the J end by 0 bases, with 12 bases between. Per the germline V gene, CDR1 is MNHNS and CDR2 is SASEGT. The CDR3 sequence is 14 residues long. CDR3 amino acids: CASSTTGTSYEQYF. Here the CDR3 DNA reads TGTGCCAGCAGCACCACAGGTACCTCCTACGAGCAGTACTTC.

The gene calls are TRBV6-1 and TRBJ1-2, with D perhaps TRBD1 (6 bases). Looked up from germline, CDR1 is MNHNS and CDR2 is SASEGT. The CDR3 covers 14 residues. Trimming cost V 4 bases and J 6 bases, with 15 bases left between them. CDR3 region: CASSAGQIVDGYTF. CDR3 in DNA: TGTGCCAGCAGTGCGGGACAAATCGTGGATGGCTACACCTTC.

The CDR3 DNA sequence: TGTGCCAGTTCCGACAGGGGTGTAAGTCAGCCCCAGCATTTT. This codes for CASSDRGVSQPQHF. This chain joins TRBV19 and TRBJ1-5; the match to TRBD1 covers 8 bases. In germline, CDR1 is LNHDA, CDR2 SQIVND (reference sequence). Germline trimming cut 8 bases from V and 6 bases from J; bases unmatched to any gene: 9. The CDR3 covers 14 residues.

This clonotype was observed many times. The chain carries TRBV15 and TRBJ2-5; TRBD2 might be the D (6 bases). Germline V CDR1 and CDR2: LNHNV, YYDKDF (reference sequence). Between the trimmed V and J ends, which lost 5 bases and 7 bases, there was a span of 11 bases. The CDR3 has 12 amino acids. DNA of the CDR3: TGTGCCACCAGCTCCATGGGGGGGACCCAGTACTTC. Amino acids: CATSSMGGTQYF.

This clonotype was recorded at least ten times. CDR3 DNA sequence: TGCGCCAGCCCGGGGCCCAGGTTTGGCTACACCTTC. It codes for CASPGPRFGYTF. J is TRBJ1-2 and V is TRBV10-1, with D possibly matching TRBD1 (5 bases). CDR3 length: 12 amino acids. Germline CDR1 WNHNN, CDR2 SYGVQD (reference sequence). Trimming stripped 8 bases from V and 7 bases from J, with 14 bases between.

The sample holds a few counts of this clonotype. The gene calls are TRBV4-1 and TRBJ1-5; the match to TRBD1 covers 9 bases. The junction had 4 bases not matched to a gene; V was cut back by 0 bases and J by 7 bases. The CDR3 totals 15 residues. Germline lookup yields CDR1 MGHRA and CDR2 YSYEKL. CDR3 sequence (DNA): TGCGCCAGCAGCCAAGAGGACAGGGGAAGGCAGCCCCAGCATTTT. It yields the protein CASSQEDRGRQPQHF.

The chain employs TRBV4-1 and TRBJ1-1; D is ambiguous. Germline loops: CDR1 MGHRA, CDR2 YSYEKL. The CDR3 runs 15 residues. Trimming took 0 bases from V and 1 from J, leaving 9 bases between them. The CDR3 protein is CASSQDSGPNTEAFF. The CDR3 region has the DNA TGCGCCAGCAGCCAAGATTCCGGGCCGAACACTGAAGCTTTCTTT.